This record looks at one T cell receptor beta chain sequence and its context. The antigen this receptor binds is unknown. No much larger clone exists at a distance of one base, and base qualities are not known. The library relied on 5' RACE. The sample was run on an Illumina HiSeq 2500. A second about 7 to 11 cycle PCR used a sample-barcoded 5' primer and a J-beta primer mix. A unique molecular identifier was introduced onto each TCR beta cDNA molecule by a template-switch 5' adaptor carrying 12 random nucleotides. Each sample yielded at least 2.5 million CDR3-containing paired-end reads. All of the RNA was converted into first-strand cDNA using the Mint cDNA synthesis kit, with a TRBC-specific oligonucleotide serving as the primer. Following uracil-DNA glycosylase treatment, all cDNA underwent a first 18-cycle PCR with the universal primers M1SS and BC2_uni_R. Per the original workflow: For normalization, 1 million high-quality reads were randomly selected from each sample, with every read carrying a distinct molecular identifier. Reads sharing molecular identifiers were discarded rather than binned into consensus sequences. MiTCR, with a Q25 quality threshold and the strictest error-elimination algorithm, was used for CDR3 identification, clonotype clustering and error correction. A nonparametric unseen species model with Euler transformation was used to estimate lower-bound total TCR beta diversity. The public reads were reanalyzed by TCRdb: fastp trimming at Q25, MiXCR alignment, in-frame beta chains only. Identical CDR3 proteins give one entry, which carries the most common genes and DNA. These V and J calls derive from TCRdb rather than the authors' analysis. The sample data list approximately 580,000 distinct CDR3 sequences, and around 24% of these were observed just once. The leading ten clones occupy just over 8.5% of the sample.

The donors were 40 or so Caucasian individuals from Russia, aged roughly 6 to 100 years, who were systemically healthy. Roughly 9.5 milliliters of peripheral blood were drawn from each donor into EDTA-treated Vacutainer tubes. Ficoll-Paque density-gradient centrifugation was used to isolate PBMCs, with at least 6 million per sample. Total RNA, at least 5.5 micrograms per sample, was extracted from PBMCs with Trizol reagent. For every donor, flow cytometry on a PBMC aliquot measured the percentage of naive CD45RAhigh/CD27high T cells. The data derive from a study of blood T cells in healthy people across ages (dated by TCRdb to about 2015). For the wider study: In model experiments, template switching captured roughly one uniquely barcoded TCR beta cDNA molecule for every two T cells. The study measured age-related changes in TCR beta repertoire diversity using deep sequencing normalized with unique cDNA molecular identifiers. Donors were grouped into four age groups: young (average 16 years), middle-aged (39), aged (over 55) and long-lived (approximately 81). The study analyzed two additional independent replicas of 1 million unique cDNA reads from the same blood draw for two donors, one aged 18 to 30 and one aged 80 or older. General study outcomes and caveats: Because donor CMV infection status was unknown, age-related changes in expanded clonotypes were potentially confounded. Observed TCR beta diversity per million T cells fell roughly linearly with age, and a significant reduction was already apparent by age approximately 41. Conclusive comparison of naive and antigen-experienced compartments was prevented by the profiling of bulk unsorted PBMCs. Compared with the aged group, the long-lived group had more naive CD4+ T cells, fewer expanded clones and increased TCR diversity, a pattern suggesting age selection. The percentage of naive T cells measured by flow cytometry correlated strongly with observed TCR beta diversity. Estimates of total diversity from one million sequenced T cells were regarded as lower bounds and underestimates.

CDR1 and CDR2, looked up from the germline V gene, are SGHTA and FQGTGA. Trimming costs V 4 bases and J 3 bases, and their ends lie 14 bases apart. Including cysteine and phenylalanine, the CDR3 has 15 amino acids. Solely the CDR3 DNA is kept, with 45 bases framed from the first base. This same sample was also part of a study on T cells of mothers and their children. The second study's authors report: Nine systemically healthy Caucasian individuals, comprising three mothers and their six children, were included as donors. cDNA synthesis used all of the extracted RNA, with 1.5 ug of RNA in each 15 ul reaction. Sample barcodes and 2-4 random nucleotides were added via the M1S primer in the second PCR. Over 8 million TCR beta CDR3 reads were obtained for each mother, and approximately 3.2 million reads were obtained for each child. In both related and unrelated pairs, thymic selection shapes the output of TCR recombination in a similar way, with inherited differences having only a minor effect. Normalized repertoire overlap was always found to be slightly, but never significantly, higher in related mother-child pairs than in unrelated mother-child pairs. No persistent microchimeric T cell clones were found, with a detection sensitivity of approximately 100 clones per million clonotypes. In the study, deep NGS was used to compare the TCR beta repertoires of mothers and children, and features distinguishing related mother-child pairs from unrelated individuals were sought. On average, the children were approximately 11 +/- 4 years old, while the mothers were roughly 40 +/- 4 years old. Libraries were sequenced on Illumina HiSeq 2000 with 100+100 nt paired-end reads after adapter ligation with NEBNext reagents. To prevent cross-contamination, the mother and child libraries were prepared a month apart and were sequenced in separate runs. Between about 500,000 and 2,300,000 distinct TCR beta clonotypes were identified per donor. Naive TCR beta clonotypes were estimated from low-frequency clonotypes matched to each donor's FACS-determined naive share, without sorting.

This chain joins TRBV7-3 to TRBJ2-3; the D gene may be TRBD1 or TRBD2, since each aligns over 6 bases. This TCR was sampled from a boy aged 5-17 years in good health. Sample: blood. Here is the DNA: TGTGCCAGCAGCTCCCGACTAGGGGGGACAGATACGCAGTATTTT. This yields the protein CASSSRLGGTDTQYF.